This T cell receptor beta chain was documented in a study of T cell responses to AZD1222 COVID-19 vaccine. This clone has a single count. Here immunoSEQ multiplex PCR was the method, and the copy in TCRdb shows in-frame clones only, minus some. The sample carries 100,000 to 150,000 clones, just over 90% recorded once. This TCR derives from an adult who received the AZD1222 COVID-19 vaccine. Sample: peripheral blood, taken 28 days after the second AZD1222 dose.

The CDR3 nucleotides read TGTGCCACCAGCAGATTGGGGACCGCTACAAATGAGCAGTTCTTC. This sequence encodes CATSRLGTATNEQFF. This rearrangement joins TRBV15 to TRBJ2-1; possibly TRBD1 or TRBD2 for D (5 bases each). The V end lost 2 bases, the J end lost 7 bases, and 15 bases lay between the germline ends. This CDR3 is built from 15 residues. Germline V CDR1 and CDR2: LNHNV, YYDKDF (reference sequence). The whole variable domain, filled in from reference TRBV15 and TRBJ2-1, reads DAMVIQNPRYQVTQFGKPVTLSCSQTLNHNVMYWYQQKSSQAPKLLFHYYDKDFNNEADTPDNFQSRRPNTSFCFLDIRSPGLGDTAMYLCATSRLGTATNEQFFGPGTRLTVL.